The T cell receptor (beta chain) under discussion was sequenced for a study of T-cell memory formation after mild COVID-19. CDR3 length: 11 residues. CDR1 is SQVTM, CDR2 ANQGSEA, per germline. The ends lost 6 bases at V and 3 bases at J; junction bases unmatched: 2. TCRdb used MiXCR to reprocess the 5' RACE reads, holding one entry per CDR3 protein. The data show 300,000 to 400,000 distinct CDR3 sequences, over 25% seen once. This TCR was recovered from an adult woman who had mild COVID-19 (a few samples of this study predate the infection). Cell type and time point are not known. The rearrangement links TRBV29-1 to TRBJ2-7; 7 bases are a match to TRBD2. The sequenced material came from PBMCs or a T cell subset sorted from them (not recorded which). Here the CDR3 DNA reads TGCAGCGTATCGGGGGGCTACGAGCAGTACTTC. Translated: CSVSGGYEQYF.